These 6 T cell receptor beta chains came from one sample sequenced in a study of patients and donors after allogeneic stem cell transplantation. TCRdb re-analysed the RT-PCR reads in MiXCR, keeping a single row per CDR3 protein. The table has about 410,000 distinct CDR3 sequences, approximately 16% seen once; the top ten hold less than 8.5%. The material sequenced was blood, either unsorted or a sorted T cell fraction (not recorded which). These receptors were collected from a human donor who was either an allogeneic HSCT recipient or a stem cell or donor lymphocyte infusion donor (not recorded which). It is not recorded whose cells these are; they may come from a transplant donor.

This rearrangement joins TRBV12-3 or TRBV12-4 to TRBJ1-1; no definite D call. The CDR3 extends over 14 amino acids. V was shortened by 0 bases and J by 2 bases, with 7 bases between the two germline ends. The CDR3 sequence: CASSLAGINTEAFF. The CDR3, as DNA: TGTGCCAGCAGTTTAGCAGGCATCAACACTGAAGCTTTCTTT.

This clonotype occurred a few times. The rearrangement joins TRBV25-1 to TRBJ2-1; possible D gene TRBD1, 6 bases. The CDR3 loop spans 14 amino acids. V lost 5 bases to trimming and J lost 8 bases, with 16 bases between them. Germline values: CDR1 MGHDK, CDR2 SYGVNS. The CDR3 DNA sequence: TGTGCCAGCAGTAGGCAGGGGATTCGGGATGAGCAGTTCTTC. Translation: CASSRQGIRDEQFF.

The V and J genes are TRBV28 and TRBJ2-7; TRBD1 aligns across 8 bases. The germline gives CDR1 MDHEN, CDR2 SYDVKM. The CDR3 spans 15 residues. The V gene end was trimmed by 7 bases and the J gene end by 1 base; junction bases not matched to a gene: 9. The CDR3 region has the DNA TGTGCCAGCACTTCAGGGGGCAGCGAGTCCTACGAGCAGTACTTC. Its translation is CASTSGGSESYEQYF.

The CDR3 DNA reads TGCGCCAGCAGCTTGATACTAGCGGGAGATCAGTGGTCGGGCAATGAGCAGTTCTTC. It encodes CASSLILAGDQWSGNEQFF. The chain is built from TRBV5-1 and TRBJ2-1; TRBD2 aligns across 11 bases. The CDR3 contains 19 residues. Unmatched junction bases numbered 15, after V lost 1 base and J lost 6 bases. Per the germline V gene, CDR1 is SGHRS and CDR2 is YFSETQ.

The chain couples TRBV30 to TRBJ2-7, with D possibly matching TRBD1 (6 bases). Trimming shortened V by 0 bases and J by 9 bases, and 12 bases separated the two germline ends. From germline, CDR1 is GTSNPN and CDR2 SVGIG (reference sequence). This CDR3 contains 12 residues. CDR3 in amino acids: CAWSVTGQRQYF. The CDR3 DNA is TGTGCCTGGAGTGTCACAGGGCAACGGCAGTACTTC. Full variable domain (outside the CDR3, taken from reference TRBV30 and TRBJ2-7): SQTIHQWPATLVQPVGSPLSLECTVEGTSNPNLYWYRQAAGRGLQLLFYSVGIGQISSEVPQNLSASRPQDRQFILSSKKLLLSDSGFYLCAWSVTGQRQYFGPGTRLTVT.

The chain recombines TRBV5-8 with TRBJ2-1; D is perhaps TRBD2 (5 bases). The CDR3 has 13 residues. V lost 1 base and J 9 bases, leaving 11 bases between the germline ends. Germline V gives CDR1 SGHTS, CDR2 YDEGEE. CDR3 amino acids: CASSLTLAGEQFF. The CDR3 DNA sequence: TGTGCCAGCAGCTTGACCTTGGCGGGTGAGCAGTTCTTC. Supplemented by reference TRBV5-8 and TRBJ2-1, the full variable domain reads EAGVTQSPTHLIKTRGQQATLRCSPISGHTSVYWYQQALGLGLQFLLWYDEGEERNRGNFPPRFSGRQFPNYSSELNVNALELEDSALYLCASSLTLAGEQFFGPGTRLTVL.